The entry that follows covers one T cell receptor (beta chain) sequence. This record comes from a study of blood T cell repertoires in COVID-19. Study at large: Material from acute and convalescent COVID-19 was sourced from the United States, Italy and Spain. Sources were T cells, B-cell-depleted T cells, or PBMCs; the material itself was cDNA or gDNA.

Patients of the Seattle cohort, enrolled during active infection, were followed longitudinally. The V gene's germline CDR1 is LGHDT and CDR2 YNNKEL (reference sequence). The CDR3 has 19 amino acids. Germline trimming cut 0 bases from V and 3 bases from J; bases unmatched to any gene: 7. Original data processing: By means of reference gene primer amplification, nucleated cell counts were estimated. TCRdb's copy holds only in-frame clones and misses some; the assay was immunoSEQ multiplex PCR. The DNA gave D and trimming, while V, J and clone size come from that table. Altogether under 250,000 clones are present, around 79% being singletons, with the ten largest covering approximately 6%.

The chain has TRBV3-1 (or the pseudogene TRBV3-2) and TRBJ2-3; 15 bases match TRBD2. The clonotype originates from a woman aged 40 to 49 with COVID-19, enrolled during active disease. Sequencing input: peripheral blood. This CDR3 is CASSQDPGLAGGPTDTQYF. The CDR3 bases are TGTGCCAGCAGCCAAGATCCCGGACTAGCGGGGGGGCCGACAGATACGCAGTATTTT.